This record looks at one TCR beta chain sequence and its context. Sequencing was performed with immunoSEQ multiplex PCR; in TCRdb, only in-frame clones are kept and a portion is missing. The table records about 220,000 clones, around nine tenths of them present only once. This sample is drawn from a study of blood T cell repertoires in COVID-19. This TCR was recovered from a man aged 35 to 55 with acute or convalescent COVID-19. The sequencing sample was made of peripheral blood.

The CDR3 nucleotides read TGTGCCAGTAACCGGCGGGGGGACACAGATACGCAGTATTTT. It yields the protein CASNRRGDTDTQYF. The rearrangement uses TRBV19 and TRBJ2-3; TRBD2 matches 8 bases. CDR1 is LNHDA and CDR2 is SQIVND in the germline V gene (reference sequence). J lost 2 bases, V lost 7 bases, and 5 bases had no gene match. This CDR3 comprises 14 residues.